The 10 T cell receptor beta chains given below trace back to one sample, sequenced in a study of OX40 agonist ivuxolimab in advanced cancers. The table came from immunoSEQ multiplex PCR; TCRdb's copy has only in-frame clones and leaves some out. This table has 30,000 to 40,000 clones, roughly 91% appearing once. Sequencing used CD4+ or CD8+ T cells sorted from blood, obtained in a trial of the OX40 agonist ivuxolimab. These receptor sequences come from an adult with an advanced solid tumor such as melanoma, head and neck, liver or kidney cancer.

In nucleotides, the CDR3 is TGCAGCGTTGAAGGGACAGAGCCCCTGATGAACACTGAAGCTTTCTTT. Amino acids: CSVEGTEPLMNTEAFF. The chain couples TRBV29-1 to TRBJ1-1; D may be TRBD1 (6 bases). This CDR3 comprises 16 residues. CDR1 SQVTM and CDR2 ANQGSEA come from the germline V gene. The germline V and J ends were trimmed by 1 base and 0 bases, with 15 bases remaining between them.

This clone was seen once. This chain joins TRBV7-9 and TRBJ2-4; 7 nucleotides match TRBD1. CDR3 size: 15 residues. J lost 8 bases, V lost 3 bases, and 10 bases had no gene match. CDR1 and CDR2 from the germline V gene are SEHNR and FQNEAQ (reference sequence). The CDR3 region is CASSLASTGSDIQYF. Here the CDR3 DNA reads TGTGCCAGCAGCTTGGCCTCGACAGGGTCGGACATTCAGTACTTC.

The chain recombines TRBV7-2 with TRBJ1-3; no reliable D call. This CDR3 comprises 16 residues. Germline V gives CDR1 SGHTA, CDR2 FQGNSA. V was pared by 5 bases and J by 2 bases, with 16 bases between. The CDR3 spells CASSRVLTGPGNTIYF. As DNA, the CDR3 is TGTGCCAGCAGCCGCGTCCTGACGGGCCCTGGAAACACCATATATTTT.

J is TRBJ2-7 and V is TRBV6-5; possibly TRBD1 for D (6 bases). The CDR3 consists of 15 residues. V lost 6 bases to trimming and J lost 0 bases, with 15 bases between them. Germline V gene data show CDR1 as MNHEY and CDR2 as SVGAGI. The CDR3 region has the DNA TGTGCCAGCAGGGGAAGGGACACGAGCTCCTACGAGCAGTACTTC. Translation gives CASRGRDTSSYEQYF.

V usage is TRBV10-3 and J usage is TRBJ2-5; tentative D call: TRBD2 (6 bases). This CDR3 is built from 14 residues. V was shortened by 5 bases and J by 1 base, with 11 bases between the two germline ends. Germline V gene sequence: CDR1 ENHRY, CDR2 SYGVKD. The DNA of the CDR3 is TGTGCCATCAGTTCAGGGACTGTCCAAGAGACCCAGTACTTC. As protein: CAISSGTVQETQYF.

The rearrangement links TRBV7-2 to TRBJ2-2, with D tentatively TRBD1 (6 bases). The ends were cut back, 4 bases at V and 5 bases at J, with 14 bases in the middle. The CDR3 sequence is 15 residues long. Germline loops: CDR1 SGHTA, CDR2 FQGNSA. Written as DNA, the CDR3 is TGTGCCAGCAGCTCGACACAGGGTTATACCGGGGAGCTGTTTTTT. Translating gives CASSSTQGYTGELFF.

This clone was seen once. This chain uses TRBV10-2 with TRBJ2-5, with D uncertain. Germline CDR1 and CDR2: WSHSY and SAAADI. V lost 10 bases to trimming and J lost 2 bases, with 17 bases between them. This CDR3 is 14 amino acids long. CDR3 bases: TGCGCCACCTTGAGAGGCCCTTGGCAAGAGACCCAGTACTTC. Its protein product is CATLRGPWQETQYF.

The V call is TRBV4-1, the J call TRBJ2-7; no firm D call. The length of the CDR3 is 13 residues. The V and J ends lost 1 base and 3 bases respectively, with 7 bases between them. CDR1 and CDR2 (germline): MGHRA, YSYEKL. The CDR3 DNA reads TGCGCCAGCAGCCAAGGGGATGGCTACGAGCAGTACTTC. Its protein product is CASSQGDGYEQYF.

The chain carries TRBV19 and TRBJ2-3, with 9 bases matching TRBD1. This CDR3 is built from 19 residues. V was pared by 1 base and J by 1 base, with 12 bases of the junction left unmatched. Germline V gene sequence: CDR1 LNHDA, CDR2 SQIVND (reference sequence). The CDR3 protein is CASSIVGLDRGTRTDTQYF. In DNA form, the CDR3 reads TGTGCCAGTAGTATAGTGGGATTGGACAGGGGAACCCGCACAGATACGCAGTATTTT.

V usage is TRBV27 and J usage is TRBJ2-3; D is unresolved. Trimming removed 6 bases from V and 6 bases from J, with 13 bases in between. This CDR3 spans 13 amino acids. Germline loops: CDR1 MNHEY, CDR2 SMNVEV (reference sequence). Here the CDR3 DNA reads TGTGCCAGCAGCCTTGGGTTCGGCGATACGCAGTATTTT. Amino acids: CASSLGFGDTQYF.